One sample yielded the 18 T cell receptor beta chains listed below, sequenced in a study of blood T cell repertoires in COVID-19 (TCRdb year 2020). Receptor libraries were prepared by the immunoSEQ multiplex PCR assay. In TCRdb, the immuneACCESS table is reduced to in-frame sequences with V and J assigned. These tables do not hold every clone; where another copy was compared, an unresolved V gene accounts for under half, and the others remain unexplained. This sample holds roughly 73,000 clones; approximately 91% were observed only once. About 2.7% of the sample goes to the ten largest clones. The sequenced sample consisted of peripheral blood. These receptor sequences come from a man between 65 and 79 years old with active or convalescent COVID-19.

The chain joins TRBV6-4 to TRBJ2-3; 7 bases map to TRBD2. The CDR3 has 13 residues. CDR1 MRHNA and CDR2 SNTAGT come from the germline V gene. V was pared by 3 bases and J by 7 bases, with 4 bases of the junction left unmatched. The DNA for the CDR3 is TGTGCCAGCAGTGATCTAGCGGCGCATACGCAGTATTTT. Its protein product is CASSDLAAHTQYF.

The genes are TRBV20-1 and TRBJ2-5; no clear D. Germline V lookup: CDR1 DFQATT, CDR2 SNEGSKA (reference sequence). This CDR3 is 11 amino acids long. With 3 bases removed from V and 2 bases from J, the gap between germline ends came to 4 bases. The CDR3 nucleotides are TGCAGTGCTAGCGGGCAAGAGACCCAGTACTTC. This codes for CSASGQETQYF.

The V gene is TRBV10-1, the J gene TRBJ2-7; 11 nucleotides match TRBD2. The CDR3 extends over 14 amino acids. With V trimmed by 3 bases and J by 6 bases, 4 bases remained unmatched. The germline gives CDR1 WNHNN, CDR2 SYGVQD (reference sequence). CDR3 bases: TGCGCCAGCAGTGAACGACTAGCGGGAACCGAGCAGTACTTC. It translates to CASSERLAGTEQYF.

The V and J genes are TRBV11-2 and TRBJ2-5; 8 nucleotides agree with TRBD1. The junction had 11 bases not matched to a gene; V was cut back by 7 bases and J by 7 bases. This CDR3 is built from 14 residues. Germline CDR1 reads SGHAT; CDR2 reads FQNNGV. In DNA form, the CDR3 reads TGTGCCAGCACCACGACAGGGGTGAGGGGGACCCAGTACTTC. This codes for CASTTTGVRGTQYF.

This chain connects TRBV27 to TRBJ2-7; TRBD1 matches 7 bases. CDR3 length equals 15 residues. V trimming: 6 bases; J trimming: 2 bases; junction bases outside the gene matches: 10. Germline V gene sequence: CDR1 MNHEY, CDR2 SMNVEV (reference sequence). The DNA for the CDR3 is TGTGCCAGCAGCCGCGACAGGGTTTCCCCCTACGAGCAGTACTTC. Translated: CASSRDRVSPYEQYF.

This chain joins TRBV28 and TRBJ2-7, with TRBD1 matching 9 bases. CDR3 size: 19 residues. Losses at the gene ends were 6 bases for V and 4 bases for J; bases not matched to a gene: 22. Germline CDR1 reads MDHEN; CDR2 reads SYDVKM. The CDR3 is CASSPLPRLGQGRSYEQYF. The CDR3 DNA reads as TGTGCCAGCAGCCCGCTACCCCGGTTGGGACAGGGTAGGTCTTACGAGCAGTACTTC. The complete variable domain, with remaining parts taken from reference TRBV28 and TRBJ2-7, reads DVKVTQSSRYLVKRTGEKVFLECVQDMDHENMFWYRQDPGLGLRLIYFSYDVKMKEKGDIPEGYSVSREKKERFSLILESASTNQTSMYLCASSPLPRLGQGRSYEQYFGPGTRLTVT.

This chain uses TRBV15 with TRBJ1-3, with 9 bases that match TRBD1. Trimming took 0 bases from V and 4 from J; bases not matched to a gene: 10. Germline lookup yields CDR1 LNHNV and CDR2 YYDKDF (reference sequence). This CDR3 region has 18 residues. This CDR3 is CATSREILQGAGGNTIYF. For the CDR3, the DNA is TGTGCCACCAGCAGAGAAATCCTACAGGGGGCCGGGGGAAACACCATATATTTT.

The rearrangement links TRBV6-4 to TRBJ1-2; 7 positions match TRBD1. Germline lookup yields CDR1 MRHNA and CDR2 SNTAGT. The CDR3 covers 15 residues. The V gene end was trimmed by 1 base and the J gene end by 4 bases; junction bases not matched to a gene: 6. The CDR3 DNA reads TGTGCCAGCAGTGACTACAGGGGCCTCAGCTATGGCTACACCTTC. This sequence encodes CASSDYRGLSYGYTF.

This chain links TRBV5-4 with TRBJ1-2; TRBD1 matches 7 bases. The V and J ends lost 4 bases and 1 base, in that order; junction bases with no gene match: 10. Germline V CDR1 and CDR2: SGHNT, YYREEE (reference sequence). The CDR3 consists of 16 residues. Written as DNA, the CDR3 is TGTGCCAGCAGCCCGGGACGACAGGGTTTTAACTATGGCTACACCTTC. It specifies CASSPGRQGFNYGYTF.

This clone was recorded once. The chain employs TRBV5-4 and TRBJ2-5; unclear D gene. The V end lost 3 bases, the J end lost 3 bases, and 3 bases lay between the germline ends. Germline V gives CDR1 SGHNT, CDR2 YYREEE (reference sequence). This CDR3 contains 11 residues. The CDR3: CASSSKETQYF. The CDR3 DNA sequence: TGTGCCAGCAGCTCCAAAGAGACCCAGTACTTC.

This clone was seen more than once but under ten times. The rearrangement links TRBV29-1 to TRBJ2-1; 10 bases agree with TRBD2. V trimming: 2 bases; J trimming: 6 bases; junction bases outside the gene matches: 7. The length of the CDR3 is 15 residues. Germline values: CDR1 SQVTM, CDR2 ANQGSEA. The CDR3 DNA is TGCAGCGTTGAACCCTCTAGCGGGAGTGCCAATGAGCAGTTCTTC. It codes for CSVEPSSGSANEQFF.

This chain connects TRBV27 to TRBJ1-2, with D perhaps TRBD1 (5 bases). The CDR3 spans 13 residues. The V and J ends lost 10 bases and 4 bases respectively, with 16 bases between them. Germline V gene sequence: CDR1 MNHEY, CDR2 SMNVEV (reference sequence). The CDR3 spells CATQSWGGYGYTF. CDR3 DNA: TGTGCCACCCAATCGTGGGGGGGCTATGGCTACACCTTC.

V usage is TRBV14 and J usage is TRBJ2-1, with D maybe TRBD2 (5 bases). This CDR3 comprises 17 residues. CDR1 and CDR2 from the germline V gene are SGHDN and FVKESK. V shed 2 bases and J shed 5 bases, with 19 bases lying between them. This CDR3 is CASSQLRGWEGNNEQFF. The CDR3 region has the DNA TGTGCCAGCAGCCAACTACGGGGATGGGAAGGGAACAATGAGCAGTTCTTC.

V gene TRBV5-6 combines with J gene TRBJ2-1; D possibly corresponds to TRBD1 (6 bases). The CDR3 extends over 14 amino acids. Germline lookup yields CDR1 SGHDT and CDR2 YYEEEE. Trimming stripped 4 bases from V and 9 bases from J, with 17 bases between. The DNA of the CDR3 is TGTGCCAGCAGCCCCGACCCAGGGGTCACTGAGCAGTTCTTC. Its protein is CASSPDPGVTEQFF.

The CDR3 DNA follows: TGTGCCAGTAGTATCACAGGGAGCGCTACCTACAATGAGCAGTTCTTC. Translating it yields CASSITGSATYNEQFF. The genes are TRBV19 and TRBJ2-1; D may be TRBD1 (6 bases). CDR1 and CDR2 from the germline V gene are LNHDA and SQIVND (reference sequence). This CDR3 has 16 amino acids. Trimming shortened V by 3 bases and J by 2 bases, and 14 bases separated the two germline ends. Variable domain in full (rest from reference TRBV19 and TRBJ2-1): DGGITQSPKYLFRKEGQNVTLSCEQNLNHDAMYWYRQDPGQGLRLIYYSQIVNDFQKGDIAEGYSVSREKKESFPLTVTSAQKNPTAFYLCASSITGSATYNEQFFGPGTRLTVL.

V usage is TRBV20-1 and J usage is TRBJ2-2, with D unclear. Germline V CDR1 and CDR2: DFQATT, SNEGSKA (reference sequence). The length of the CDR3 is 11 residues. V lost 4 bases and J lost 6, with 6 bases in between. Written as DNA, the CDR3 is TGCAGTGCTACGTCCCCCGGGGAGCTGTTTTTT. Amino acid sequence: CSATSPGELFF.

This clone was recorded only once. The CDR3 DNA reads TGTGCCAGCAGCGACCCGGGACAGGGATATGGAAACACCATATATTTT. Amino acids: CASSDPGQGYGNTIYF. The chain joins TRBV6-2 or TRBV6-3 to TRBJ1-3; TRBD1 agrees at 9 bases. This CDR3 comprises 16 residues. V lost 6 bases to trimming and J lost 3 bases; unmatched junction nucleotides: 9. Germline V gene lookup returns CDR1 MNHEY and CDR2 SVGEGT.

This chain joins TRBV7-8 and TRBJ2-7; 12 bases are shared with TRBD2. This CDR3 region has 16 residues. With 3 bases clipped from V and 7 bases from J, the junction kept 10 bases outside the gene matches. CDR1 and CDR2 from the germline V gene are SGHVS and FQNEAQ. The CDR3 DNA sequence: TGTGCCAGCAGCTTCCAACTAGCGGGAGGACTGGGGGAGCAGTACTTC. This encodes CASSFQLAGGLGEQYF.